This T cell receptor (beta chain) was identified during a study of blood T cell repertoires in COVID-19. The overall study: Sites across the United States, Italy and Spain contributed samples from acute and convalescent COVID-19. PBMCs, B-cell-depleted T cells, or T cells provided the cDNA or gDNA that made up the material.

Per the original methods: Amplification from reference gene primers served as the basis for estimated nucleated cell counts. Only in-frame clones appear in the TCRdb table, and some are missing; sequencing was by immunoSEQ multiplex PCR. The V and J calls and clone size were taken over from that table, and D and trimming were inferred from the DNA. Of some 250,000 clones listed, around four fifths were seen once; the top ten hold 4.2%. This CDR3 region has 17 residues. The germline gives CDR1 SGDLS, CDR2 YYNGEE. V lost 3 bases, J lost 4 bases, and 12 bases stayed unmatched. This clonotype originated in a man in his sixties with acute or convalescent COVID-19. The material sequenced was peripheral blood. V is TRBV9 and J is TRBJ2-1, with 8 bases fitting TRBD2. The CDR3 DNA sequence: TGTGCCAGCAGCGCAGGATTTAGCGGGGAAAAATACAATGAGCAGTTCTTC. This gives the protein CASSAGFSGEKYNEQFF.